These 16 T cell receptor beta chains were all obtained from the same sample, sequenced in a study of blood T cell repertoires in COVID-19. Method: immunoSEQ multiplex PCR; TCRdb's copy keeps in-frame clones and lacks some. The repertoire holds roughly 91,000 clones, with roughly 72% as singletons. Sequenced input: peripheral blood. Receptors originate from a man between 65 and 85 years old with acute or convalescent COVID-19.

The chain has TRBV18 and TRBJ1-5; a possible D gene is TRBD1 (5 bases). The V end lost 4 bases, the J end lost 3 bases, and 7 bases lay between the germline ends. This CDR3 has 13 residues. Germline CDR1 reads KGHSH; CDR2 reads LQKENI. The CDR3 sequence: CASSQGPNQPQHF. The CDR3, as DNA: TGTGCCAGCTCACAGGGGCCCAATCAGCCCCAGCATTTT.

For the CDR3, the DNA is TGTGCCACCAGTGGGGACAGGGAATTGGATGAGCAGTTCTTC. Amino acid sequence: CATSGDRELDEQFF. The chain is built from TRBV24-1 and TRBJ2-1; TRBD1 agrees at 9 bases. V shed 5 bases and J 8 bases; nucleotides not matched to a gene: 6. The length of the CDR3 is 14 residues. Germline V gene sequence: CDR1 KGHDR, CDR2 SFDVKD.

V usage is TRBV24-1 and J usage is TRBJ2-5, with D perhaps TRBD1 (6 bases). Trimming removed 4 bases at V and 2 bases at J, with 13 bases between. The CDR3 extends over 15 amino acids. The germline V gene has CDR1 KGHDR and CDR2 SFDVKD. The CDR3 spells CATSDPQGGQETQYF. Here the CDR3 DNA reads TGTGCCACCAGTGACCCACAGGGTGGGCAAGAGACCCAGTACTTC.

The sample holds a few counts of this clone. The V call is TRBV24-1, the J call TRBJ1-3; TRBD1 might be the D (5 bases). V was shortened by 2 bases and J by 0 bases, with 16 bases between the two germline ends. In germline, CDR1 is KGHDR, CDR2 SFDVKD. The CDR3 covers 18 residues. Here the CDR3 DNA reads TGTGCCACCAGTGATTCCCGACAGCTTTCGGGCTCTGGAAACACCATATATTTT. This gives the protein CATSDSRQLSGSGNTIYF.

The V call is TRBV27, the J call TRBJ2-7, with a tentative D call TRBD2 (6 bases). In germline, CDR1 is MNHEY, CDR2 SMNVEV (reference sequence). The CDR3 length is 15 residues. Deletions cut 3 bases from V and 1 base from J, with 13 bases between. CDR3 in amino acids: CASSLRGVVSYEQYF. The CDR3 DNA reads as TGTGCCAGCAGTTTGCGGGGTGTAGTGTCCTACGAGCAGTACTTC.

This clone appeared a few times. This chain links TRBV15 with TRBJ2-1, with D possibly matching TRBD2 (5 bases). The V end lost 1 base, the J end lost 0 bases, and 7 bases lay between the germline ends. CDR3 length equals 15 residues. From germline, CDR1 is LNHNV and CDR2 YYDKDF (reference sequence). The CDR3 loop is CATSRVGSSYNEQFF. The CDR3 DNA sequence: TGTGCCACCAGCAGAGTTGGGAGCTCCTACAATGAGCAGTTCTTC.

The J gene is TRBJ2-2, the V gene TRBV6-5; 10 bases map to TRBD1. V lost 6 bases, J lost 5 bases, and 6 bases stayed unmatched. CDR1 MNHEY and CDR2 SVGAGI come from the germline V gene. The CDR3 spans 15 residues. The CDR3 region has the DNA TGTGCCAGCAGACCCGACAGGGGGCAAACCGGGGAGCTGTTTTTT. It is translated as CASRPDRGQTGELFF.

This clone was seen more than once but under ten times. The chain uses TRBV5-8 and TRBJ2-2; 8 bases fit TRBD2. The V segment lost 3 bases and the J segment 5 bases; nucleotides outside the gene matches: 9. The CDR3 contains 16 residues. Germline assignment: CDR1 SGHTS and CDR2 YDEGEE. CDR3 bases: TGTGCCAGCAGCTCCAGGACTAGCCGCCGAACCGGGGAGCTGTTTTTT. It codes for CASSSRTSRRTGELFF.

The chain employs TRBV6-5 and TRBJ1-1; possible D gene TRBD1, 6 bases. The CDR3 has 15 amino acids. Per the germline V gene, CDR1 is MNHEY and CDR2 is SVGAGI. Trimming removed 5 bases at V and 1 base at J, with 14 bases between. CDR3 nucleotides: TGTGCCAGCAGTCCCTTCGGACAGCCGAACACTGAAGCTTTCTTT. Protein: CASSPFGQPNTEAFF.

V and J are TRBV27 and TRBJ2-7; TRBD1 aligns across 10 bases. V lost 4 bases to trimming and J lost 1 base; unmatched junction nucleotides: 7. The germline gives CDR1 MNHEY, CDR2 SMNVEV (reference sequence). The CDR3 spans 16 residues. The CDR3 DNA reads as TGTGCCAGCAGTTCACGTCCGGGACAGGGGTCCTACGAGCAGTACTTC. Protein sequence: CASSSRPGQGSYEQYF.

The V call is TRBV5-1, the J call TRBJ2-5; 7 nucleotides align to TRBD1. Trimming cost V 0 bases and J 3 bases; bases outside gene matches: 5. CDR3 length: 15 amino acids. Germline V gives CDR1 SGHRS, CDR2 YFSETQ. In DNA form, the CDR3 reads TGCGCCAGCAGCTTGGGAGGGGGCCAGGAAGAGACCCAGTACTTC. Translated: CASSLGGGQEETQYF.

The rearrangement uses TRBV7-2 and TRBJ1-5; tentative D call: TRBD1 (5 bases). CDR1 is SGHTA and CDR2 is FQGNSA in the germline V gene. The CDR3 length is 14 residues. V lost 2 bases, J lost 4 bases, and 9 bases lay in between. Here the CDR3 reads CASSLYQGNQPQHF. CDR3 sequence (DNA): TGTGCCAGCAGCTTATACCAGGGTAATCAGCCCCAGCATTTT.

This rearrangement joins TRBV7-2 to TRBJ2-5, with a possible D match to TRBD1 (5 bases). The CDR3 has 15 residues. Germline CDR1 reads SGHTA; CDR2 reads FQGNSA. Trimming took off 3 bases at V and 5 bases at J, with 16 bases between the two ends. The CDR3: CASSFGVGERETQYF. The CDR3 DNA reads as TGTGCCAGCAGCTTTGGGGTAGGGGAAAGGGAGACCCAGTACTTC.

The CDR3 region is CASSLGQGGQYF. The CDR3 DNA sequence: TGTGCCAGCAGCCTTGGACAGGGAGGACAGTACTTC. This chain links TRBV5-6 with TRBJ2-7; 8 bases match TRBD1. V lost 4 bases, J lost 10 bases, and 7 bases stayed unmatched. CDR1 is SGHDT, CDR2 YYEEEE, per germline. CDR3 length: 12 residues. Full variable domain (remainder filled in from reference TRBV5-6 and TRBJ2-7): DAGVTQSPTHLIKTRGQQVTLRCSPKSGHDTVSWYQQALGQGPQFIFQYYEEEERQRGNFPDRFSGHQFPNYSSELNVNALLLGDSALYLCASSLGQGGQYFGPGTRLTVT.

J is TRBJ2-2 and V is TRBV11-1; 7 nucleotides line up with TRBD1. This CDR3 has 13 amino acids. Trimming removed 5 bases from V and 6 bases from J; junction bases left unmatched: 3. From germline, CDR1 is SGHAT and CDR2 FQDESV (reference sequence). In nucleotides, the CDR3 is TGTGCCAGCAGCCCCGGGACAGCCGGGGAGCTGTTTTTT. It translates to CASSPGTAGELFF.

The chain couples TRBV10-1 to TRBJ2-5, with 7 bases aligning to TRBD1. This CDR3 contains 14 residues. Germline V gene sequence: CDR1 WNHNN, CDR2 SYGVQD (reference sequence). The junction had 6 bases not matched to a gene; V was cut back by 4 bases and J by 4 bases. The CDR3 nucleotides are TGCGCCAGCAGTGCGACAGGGTCAGGAGAGACCCAGTACTTC. This gives the protein CASSATGSGETQYF.